The clone carrying this T cell receptor (beta chain) was found a few times. As yet, its antigen is unknown. Unique molecular identifiers had been added to the TCR beta cDNA libraries. A population of about 0.9 to 10 million T cells gave rise to about half a million cDNA molecules. TCRdb reprocessed the PCR reads with MiXCR, giving one entry per CDR3 protein. The sample consists of 600,000 to 750,000 distinct CDR3 sequences, approximately 60% of them appearing once. This record comes from a study of post-analysis software for immune sequencing data. Background on the study: Included among the disease courses, which were recorded for the cohort, were relapsing-remitting, secondary progressive and progressive-relapsing multiple sclerosis.

This CDR3 has 16 amino acids. V dropped 6 bases and J dropped 1; count of bases not matched to a gene: 5. Germline loops: CDR1 SGHRS, CDR2 YFSETQ. General study points: F measure grouped same-batch samples tightly together. The study found significantly lower normalized Chao1 diversity in multiple sclerosis patients than in controls. A few TRBV segments (TRBV5-6, TRBV5-1 and TRBV20-1 among them) occurred more frequently in patients than in controls.

Input material: blood. The chain joins TRBV5-1 to TRBJ2-3; 13 bases are shared with TRBD2. This sequence originates from a girl aged 2 to 9 with multiple sclerosis. CDR3 nucleotide sequence: TGCGCCAGCAAGTGGACTAGCGGGAGTGGCACAGATACGCAGTATTTT. Amino acids: CASKWTSGSGTDTQYF.